The clone carrying this TCR beta chain was picked up one time. Its antigen is unidentified. The data stem from a study of shared clonotypes between healthy human individuals. Study information: Researchers assigned three CD4 naive, three CD4 memory, two CD8 naive and one CD8 memory plate to each donor.

At a deep level, the assay was run. Every immunoSEQ plate was one replicate of a subset's evenly spread DNA. Only in-frame clones appear in the TCRdb table, and some are missing; sequencing was by immunoSEQ multiplex PCR. This table holds roughly 2,500,000 clones, approximately 93% found once. Overall study findings and caveats: The small donor group covered limited genetic and exposure diversity.

The CDR3 has 12 residues. Germline V gene sequence: CDR1 GTSNPN, CDR2 SVGIG (reference sequence). The V and J genes are TRBV30 and TRBJ2-7; D is perhaps TRBD2 (6 bases). The clonotype was recovered from a man aged 18 to 30 in good health. Some clones in this sample may be carry-over from other donors' samples. The source material was naive CD4+ T cells from PBMCs. Subset defined: CD45RA+ positively selected. The CDR3 nucleotides read TGTGCGCTGGGAGCGGGTCCCTACGAGCAGTACTTC. Amino acid sequence: CALGAGPYEQYF.